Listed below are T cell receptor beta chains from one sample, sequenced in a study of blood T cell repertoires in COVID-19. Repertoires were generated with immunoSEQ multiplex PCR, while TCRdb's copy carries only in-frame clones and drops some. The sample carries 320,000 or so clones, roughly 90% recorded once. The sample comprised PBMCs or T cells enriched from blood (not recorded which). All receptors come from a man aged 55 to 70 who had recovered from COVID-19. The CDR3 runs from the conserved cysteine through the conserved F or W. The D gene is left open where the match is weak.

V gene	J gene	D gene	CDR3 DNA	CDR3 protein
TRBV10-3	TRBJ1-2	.	TGTGCCATCAGTGAGTCCGTTCTGGCAGGGGAATATGGCTACACCTTC	CAISESVLAGEYGYTF
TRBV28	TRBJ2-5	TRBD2	TGTGCCAGCAGTTTAGGTCGGGAGGGCGAGACCCAGTACTTC	CASSLGREGETQYF
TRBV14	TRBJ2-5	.	TGTGCCAGCAGCCATGGTCGAGGAGCACTCCAAGAGACCCAGTACTTC	CASSHGRGALQETQYF
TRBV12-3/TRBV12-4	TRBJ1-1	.	TGTGCCAGCAGTTTATCCAGCACTGAAGCTTTCTTT	CASSLSSTEAFF
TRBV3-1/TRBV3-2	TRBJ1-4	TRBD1	TGTGCCAGCAGCCGTCTACCGGGACAGGGGAATGAAAAACTGTTTTTT	CASSRLPGQGNEKLFF
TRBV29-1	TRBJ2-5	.	TGCAGCGTTGCCGAACGACTGGGGACCCAGTACTTC	CSVAERLGTQYF
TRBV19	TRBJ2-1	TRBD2	TGTGCCAGTAGGCACACTAGCGGGGCCTACAATGAGCAGTTCTTC	CASRHTSGAYNEQFF
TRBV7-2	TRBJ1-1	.	TGTGCCAGCAGCCCCAGACAAACCGGAGGCACTGAAGCTTTCTTT	CASSPRQTGGTEAFF
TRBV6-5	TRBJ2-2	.	TGTGCCAGCAGTTCAGGGGCAGCCCCCCCCGGGGAGCTGTTTTTT	CASSSGAAPPGELFF
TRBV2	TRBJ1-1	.	TGTGCCAGCAGTGAATACGGGAACACTGAAGCTTTCTTT	CASSEYGNTEAFF
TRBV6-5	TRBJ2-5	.	TGTGCCAGCAGCCTCAGCGACCCACTGGAGACCCAGTACTTC	CASSLSDPLETQYF
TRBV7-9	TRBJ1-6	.	TGTGCCAGCAGCTTAGTGCAGGCTAATTCACCCCTCCACTTT	CASSLVQANSPLHF
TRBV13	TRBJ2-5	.	TGTGCCAGCAGCTTGAAACAGGGCAAACCGTCCCAAGAGACCCAGTACTTC	CASSLKQGKPSQETQYF
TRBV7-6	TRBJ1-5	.	TGTGCCAGCAGCTTAGTCAGGGGCCAGCCCCAGCATTTT	CASSLVRGQPQHF
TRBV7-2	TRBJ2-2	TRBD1	TGTGCCAGCAGGACAGGGGGATTCACCGGGGAGCTGTTTTTT	CASRTGGFTGELFF
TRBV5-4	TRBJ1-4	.	TGTGCCAGCAGCTCTGCCGTTTACACTACGTTT	CASSSAVYTTF
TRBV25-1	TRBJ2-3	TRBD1	TGTGCCAGCAGGACAGGGAGTGATACGCAGTATTTT	CASRTGSDTQYF